The clone carrying this TCR beta chain occurred many times. The antigen is unknown. This entry comes from a study of T cells in Graves' hyperthyroidism and ophthalmopathy. CDR1 SNHLY and CDR2 FYNNEI come from the germline V gene. V lost 6 bases and J 4 bases, leaving 21 bases between the germline ends. The CDR3 is 17 amino acids. Overall study findings and caveats: Blood also contained most expanded thyroid clonotypes above 0.001.

Amplified TCR beta CDR3 regions came from RNA transcripts. TCR CDR3 regions were first amplified by RT-PCR with HTBI primers. TCRdb re-called the multiplex PCR reads through MiXCR, storing one row per CDR3 protein. The sample includes about 49,000 distinct CDR3 sequences, approximately 50% of them seen just once. The J gene is TRBJ2-2, the V gene TRBV2; D is possibly TRBD2 (7 bases). Specimen: peripheral blood or thyroid tissue (not recorded which). The TCR originated in a young man with Graves' hyperthyroidism. The CDR3 DNA reads as TGTGCCAGCAGCAGTGGGGTGGGGGGGCCACGCACCGGGGAGCTGTTTTTT. Amino acid sequence: CASSSGVGGPRTGELFF. Full variable domain (outside the CDR3, taken from reference TRBV2 and TRBJ2-2): EPEVTQTPSHQVTQMGQEVILRCVPISNHLYFYWYRQILGQKVEFLVSFYNNEISEKSEIFDDQFSVERPDGSNFTLKIRSTKLEDSAMYFCASSSGVGGPRTGELFFGEGSRLTVL.